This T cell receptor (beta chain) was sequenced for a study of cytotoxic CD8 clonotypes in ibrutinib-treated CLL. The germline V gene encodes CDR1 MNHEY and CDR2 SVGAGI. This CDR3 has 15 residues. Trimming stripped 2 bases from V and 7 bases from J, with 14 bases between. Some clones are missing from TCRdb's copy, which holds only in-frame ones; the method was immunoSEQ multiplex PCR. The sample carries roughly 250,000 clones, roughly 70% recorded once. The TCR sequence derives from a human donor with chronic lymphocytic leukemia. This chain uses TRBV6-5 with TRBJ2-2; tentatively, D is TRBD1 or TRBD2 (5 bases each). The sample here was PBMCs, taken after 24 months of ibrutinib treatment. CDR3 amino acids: CASSYGHGAGGELFF. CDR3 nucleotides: TGTGCCAGCAGTTACGGCCACGGGGCGGGCGGGGAGCTGTTTTTT.